These T cell receptor beta chains were read from a single sample in a study of blood T cell repertoires in COVID-19. Data came from immunoSEQ multiplex PCR; TCRdb stores just in-frame clones and leaves some out. The sample carries 200,000 to 300,000 clones, roughly 88% recorded once. The sequenced sample was peripheral blood. The receptors stem from a man aged 35-49 years who had recovered from COVID-19. Each CDR3 is given with its conserved first and last residue. The D gene is left open where the match is weak. The listing skips clone size in some rows; elsewhere it reads once, few, many or a size class.

TRBV7-9	once	TRBJ1-5	-	TGTGCCAGCAGTCCTCTAGGGGGGGGACAGCCCCAGCATTTT	CASSPLGGGQPQHF
TRBV7-9	-	TRBJ1-2	TRBD1	TGTGCCAGCAGCCCTAGACAGGGGCGGAACTATGGCTACACCTTC	CASSPRQGRNYGYTF
TRBV7-2	few	TRBJ1-2	TRBD1	TGTGCCAGCAGCTTAAATCAACAGGGGATTGGCTACACCTTC	CASSLNQQGIGYTF
TRBV9	-	TRBJ2-7	TRBD2	TGTGCCAGCAGCCCCGGGGGGTCTCGCTCCTACGAGCAGTACTTC	CASSPGGSRSYEQYF
TRBV5-5	-	TRBJ2-5	-	TGTGCCAGCAGCTTGGCCCCTAGAAATAGTGAGACCCAGTACTTC	CASSLAPRNSETQYF
TRBV10-3	-	TRBJ2-6	TRBD1	TGTGCCATCAGTGAGTCGAGGGCCCAGGACAGGGCCCCACACCAGGTCCTGACTTTC	CAISESRAQDRAPHQVLTF
TRBV4-1	-	TRBJ2-3	-	TGCGCCAGCAGCCAAGAAGCAGCGGACCGCACAGATACGCAGTATTTT	CASSQEAADRTDTQYF
TRBV30	-	TRBJ2-1	TRBD2	TGTGCCTGGAGCGGGGGGGCCTACAATGAGCAGTTCTTC	CAWSGGAYNEQFF
TRBV2	-	TRBJ2-3	TRBD2	TGTGCCAGCAGTGGGCTAGCGGGAGTCACAGATACGCAGTATTTT	CASSGLAGVTDTQYF
TRBV6-7	once	TRBJ2-7	-	TGTGCCAGCAGTTACTCGAAGGGGGGGACTACCTCCTACGAGCAGTACTTC	CASSYSKGGTTSYEQYF
TRBV7-9	few	TRBJ1-1	-	TGTGCCAGCAGCTTCGGGGGAAACACTGAAGCTTTCTTT	CASSFGGNTEAFF
TRBV10-1	-	TRBJ2-5	TRBD2	TGCGCCAGCAGTGTCATTCGTCCTAGCGGGAGGGTGGAGACCCAGTACTTC	CASSVIRPSGRVETQYF
TRBV25-1	once	TRBJ1-1	-	TGTGCCAGCAGTGAATTGTCGTCTCTTTGGACTCGAGCTTTCTTT	CASSELSSLWTRAFF
TRBV7-7	once	TRBJ2-1	TRBD2	TGTGCCAGCAGCTTAGGGACTAGCGGGAGTCCCCAGTTCTTC	CASSLGTSGSPQFF
TRBV6-5	-	TRBJ2-3	-	TGTGCCAGCAGTTACTCGACGGAGACAGATACGCAGTATTTT	CASSYSTETDTQYF
TRBV6-5	-	TRBJ2-5	TRBD2	TGTGCCAGCAGTCCCCCGGGACTAGCTGGGGAGACCCAGTACTTC	CASSPPGLAGETQYF
TRBV6-5	-	TRBJ1-1	-	TGTGCCAGCAGGGCGGGGGTTGGCACTGAAGCTTTCTTT	CASRAGVGTEAFF
TRBV9	once	TRBJ1-1	-	TGTGCCAGCAGCGAACAGTTGAACACTGAAGCTTTCTTT	CASSEQLNTEAFF
TRBV3-1/TRBV3-2	-	TRBJ1-4	-	TGTGCCAGCGGGGGGGCAGGCGAAAAACTGTTTTTT	CASGGAGEKLFF
TRBV27	once	TRBJ1-3	TRBD1	TGTGCCAGCAGTCACAGGGGGAATACTGGAAACACCATATATTTT	CASSHRGNTGNTIYF
TRBV30	-	TRBJ2-7	TRBD1	TGTGCCTGGGGGACAGGAAGATACGAGCAGTACTTC	CAWGTGRYEQYF
TRBV2	-	TRBJ2-4	-	TGTGCCAGCAGTGGGGGGCTAGGGGAAACCCAAAACATTCAGTACTTC	CASSGGLGETQNIQYF
TRBV20-1	-	TRBJ1-1	-	TGCAGTGCTAAGCAGGGTAGTGAAGCTTTCTTT	CSAKQGSEAFF
TRBV19	few	TRBJ1-2	TRBD1	TGTGCCAGTATCCCCGGGAGGGGGCTCCTTAGCCGGTCTAACTATGGCTACACCTTC	CASIPGRGLLSRSNYGYTF
TRBV5-4	-	TRBJ2-7	-	TGTGCCAGCAGCTTGTACGGCGAGCAGTACTTC	CASSLYGEQYF
TRBV5-8	-	TRBJ2-2	TRBD2	TGTGCCAGCAGCTCGCAGACTAGCGCCTCGGCCGGGGAGCTGTTTTTT	CASSSQTSASAGELFF
TRBV12-5	-	TRBJ1-5	-	TGTGCTAGTGGTTTCGGGTTTCAGCCCCAGCATTTT	CASGFGFQPQHF
TRBV7-2	-	TRBJ1-2	TRBD1	TGTGCCAGCAGCTTGCGGACAGGGGGCAACTATGGCTACACCTTC	CASSLRTGGNYGYTF
TRBV5-1	-	TRBJ1-1	TRBD1	TGCGCCAGCAGCCAGCTAGGACAGGGGTTCGCTGAAGCTTTCTTT	CASSQLGQGFAEAFF
TRBV11-3	-	TRBJ2-1	TRBD2	TGTGCCAGCAGCTCGGGACGGACTAGCGGGGTGACTTCCAATGAGCAGTTCTTC	CASSSGRTSGVTSNEQFF
TRBV6-6	-	TRBJ2-7	TRBD1	TGTGCCAGCAATACCGAGGAGGACAGGGGTCGGTACGAGCAGTACTTC	CASNTEEDRGRYEQYF
TRBV7-9	once	TRBJ2-1	-	TGTGCCAGCAGCCACTGGGGGGATGAGCAGTTCTTC	CASSHWGDEQFF
TRBV19	-	TRBJ2-7	TRBD1	TGTGCCAGTAGGTGGACAGGGACGCACGACGAGCAGTACTTC	CASRWTGTHDEQYF
TRBV6-2/TRBV6-3	-	TRBJ2-3	-	TGTGCCAGCAGCCTCTATCGACAGAGCACAGATACGCAGTATTTT	CASSLYRQSTDTQYF
TRBV18	-	TRBJ2-5	-	TGTGCCAGCTCCCGGACCGGGACTTGGGGGGAGACCCAGTACTTC	CASSRTGTWGETQYF
TRBV7-2	-	TRBJ2-1	TRBD2	TGTGCCAGCAGCTCACCGGGACTAGGCAATGAGCAGTTCTTC	CASSSPGLGNEQFF
TRBV24-1	-	TRBJ2-1	-	TGTGCCACCAGTGACCCCTCTTCGGATGAGCAGTTCTTC	CATSDPSSDEQFF
TRBV5-6	-	TRBJ1-3	-	TGTGCCAGCAGCTCTGAAGGAGGGGCCATATATTTT	CASSSEGGAIYF
TRBV28	once	TRBJ2-7	-	TGTGCCAGCAGCCCCTCCGGGACTGAGACCTACGAGCAGTACTTC	CASSPSGTETYEQYF
TRBV7-2	-	TRBJ1-5	TRBD1	TGTGCCAGCAGCGACCGCAGGGGGCTTGTTCAGCCCCAGCATTTT	CASSDRRGLVQPQHF
TRBV18	few	TRBJ1-2	TRBD1	TGTGCCAGCTCACCACCTTCGACAGGGGTTGAGTCTGGCTACACCTTC	CASSPPSTGVESGYTF
TRBV6-1	-	TRBJ2-1	TRBD1	TGTGCCAGCAGTGAAGATGGCTCCCCGACAGGGCATAATGAGCAGTTCTTC	CASSEDGSPTGHNEQFF
TRBV5-8	-	TRBJ1-4	TRBD1	TGTGCCAGCAGCCCCGGGGACAGGTTTGGTGAAAAACTGTTTTTT	CASSPGDRFGEKLFF
TRBV3-1/TRBV3-2	-	TRBJ1-2	-	TGTGCCAGCAGCCAAGACGCCGCAGGGGATGGCTACACCTTC	CASSQDAAGDGYTF
TRBV7-2	-	TRBJ1-6	TRBD1	TGTGCCAGCAGCTCTAGACAGGGGCATTCACCCCTCCACTTT	CASSSRQGHSPLHF
TRBV20-1	-	TRBJ2-1	-	TGCAGTGCTAGTCAGGTTTGGGGCAGGGAATCGGGTGAGCAGTTCTTC	CSASQVWGRESGEQFF
TRBV4-3	-	TRBJ2-7	-	TGCGCCAGCAGCCAAGATAGTTTCTACGAGCAGTACTTC	CASSQDSFYEQYF
TRBV10-1	-	TRBJ2-1	TRBD2	TGCGCCAGCAGTGAGTCCCGCGGGGGGGTTAATGAGCAGTTCTTC	CASSESRGGVNEQFF
TRBV5-6	-	TRBJ2-7	-	TGTGCCAGCAGCTCCCTCAGCAGGGGATTCTACGAGCAGTACTTC	CASSSLSRGFYEQYF
TRBV27	-	TRBJ2-2	-	TGTGCCAGCAGTTCTCTCCCAGACAGGGCGGGGACCGGGGAGCTGTTTTTT	CASSSLPDRAGTGELFF
TRBV4-3	-	TRBJ1-1	-	TGCGCCAGCAGCCAAGATACAGGGTTAGGTGAAGCTTTCTTT	CASSQDTGLGEAFF
TRBV25-1	-	TRBJ2-7	TRBD2	TGTGCCAGCAGTGAACTCGGGGGGTCCTACGAGCAGTACTTC	CASSELGGSYEQYF
TRBV2	few	TRBJ1-5	-	TGTGCCAGCCGGAGTCACAGCAATCAGCCCCAGCATTTT	CASRSHSNQPQHF
TRBV24-1	-	TRBJ2-1	TRBD1	TGTGCCACCAGTGACGCGGGACAGGGAGCGTACAATGAGCAGTTCTTC	CATSDAGQGAYNEQFF
TRBV19	-	TRBJ1-4	TRBD1	TGTGCCAGTAGTAAGACAGGGGTTGCAACTAATGAAAAACTGTTTTTT	CASSKTGVATNEKLFF
TRBV2	once	TRBJ2-5	TRBD2	TGTGCCAGCAGCGGTCCCGGGACTAGCGGGAGGGCCCAAGAGACCCAGTACTTC	CASSGPGTSGRAQETQYF
TRBV5-5	once	TRBJ1-5	-	TGTGCCAGCAGCTTGGATAGTACACTATATAGCAATCAGCCCCAGCATTTT	CASSLDSTLYSNQPQHF
TRBV7-2	-	TRBJ2-2	-	TGTGCCAGCAGCCCCCAGGGGCACACCGGGGAGCTGTTTTTT	CASSPQGHTGELFF
TRBV6-7	-	TRBJ1-2	TRBD1	TGTGCCAGCAGGCACCCACCAAGGGACAGGGGCCCCTACTATGGCTACACCTTC	CASRHPPRDRGPYYGYTF
TRBV9	-	TRBJ1-1	-	TGTGCCAGCAGCCCGAGCTGGGGAGGGAACACTGAAGCTTTCTTT	CASSPSWGGNTEAFF